Given below is one TCR beta chain in context. Its antigen is unknown. The data are from a study of vaccination and CD4 T cells after COVID-19. Background on the study: The convalescent population consisted of six males and four females, two of whom were of Hispanic ethnicity. The interval from dose two to post-vaccine sampling had a median of around 79 days, and it ranged from 14 to 241.

Before Alpha, Beta and Delta appeared in the US, convalescents tested positive (March–late 2020). The CDR3 has 14 residues. Germline CDR1 is MNHEY and CDR2 is SVGAGI. V shed 0 bases and J 5 bases; nucleotides not matched to a gene: 1. Study-wide results and caveats: Within the convalescent patients, a median approximately 87% of the SARS-CoV-2-reactive clones were ones that appeared only post-vaccination.

Using its own MiXCR run on the PCR reads, TCRdb lists one record per CDR3 protein. The sample includes 15,000 to 20,000 distinct CDR3 sequences, around two thirds of them seen just once. This clonotype was sampled from a human donor who had recovered from COVID-19. V is TRBV6-5 and J is TRBJ2-5, with 9 bases aligning to TRBD2. The material sequenced was CD4+ T cells from blood, taken before SARS-CoV-2 vaccination. This CDR3 reads CASSYSTSGETQYF. The CDR3 nucleotides are TGTGCCAGCAGTTACTCTACTAGCGGGGAGACCCAGTACTTC.